Presented here are 24 T cell receptor beta chains from one specimen sequenced in a study of T cells in Graves' hyperthyroidism and ophthalmopathy. There were TCR beta CDR3 regions amplified from RNA transcripts. HTBI primers were used for first-round RT-PCR of the TCR CDR3. From the multiplex PCR reads, TCRdb called clonotypes with MiXCR, one entry per CDR3 protein. The sample shows around 340,000 distinct CDR3 sequences, around 13% of them seen only once. Source material: blood. These receptors were collected from a woman in her 30s with Graves' hyperthyroidism.

The chain's CDR3 is CASSPMAGDVDNEQFF. Here the CDR3 DNA reads TGTGCCAGCAGCCCGATGGCGGGAGATGTCGACAATGAGCAGTTCTTC. The gene calls are TRBV7-3 and TRBJ2-1; 7 nucleotides align to TRBD2. The germline V gene has CDR1 SGHTA and CDR2 FQGTGA. The CDR3 is 16 amino acids. The V gene end was trimmed by 5 bases and the J gene end by 5 bases; junction bases not matched to a gene: 12.

This clonotype was picked up many times. V gene TRBV28 combines with J gene TRBJ2-5; D assignment may be TRBD1 or TRBD2 (5 bases each). The CDR3 length is 13 residues. The germline CDR1 and CDR2 sequences are MDHEN and SYDVKM. Deletions cut 5 bases from V and 5 bases from J, with 12 bases between. Here the CDR3 DNA reads TGTGCCAGCAGTCTGGGGGTTGTGGAGACCCAGTACTTC. Amino acids: CASSLGVVETQYF. Full variable domain (remainder filled in from reference TRBV28 and TRBJ2-5): DVKVTQSSRYLVKRTGEKVFLECVQDMDHENMFWYRQDPGLGLRLIYFSYDVKMKEKGDIPEGYSVSREKKERFSLILESASTNQTSMYLCASSLGVVETQYFGPGTRLLVL.

There are a few counts of this clonotype. V and J are TRBV30 and TRBJ2-2; D possibly uses TRBD1 or TRBD2 (5 bases each). The V and J ends lost 7 bases and 4 bases respectively, with 16 bases between them. CDR1 GTSNPN and CDR2 SVGIG come from the germline V gene (reference sequence). The CDR3 totals 14 residues. In DNA, the CDR3 is TGTGCCTCACCGGGGCTCGAGGGCACCGGGGAGCTGTTTTTT. It yields the protein CASPGLEGTGELFF. Filled out from reference TRBV30 and TRBJ2-2, the complete variable domain reads SQTIHQWPATLVQPVGSPLSLECTVEGTSNPNLYWYRQAAGRGLQLLFYSVGIGQISSEVPQNLSASRPQDRQFILSSKKLLLSDSGFYLCASPGLEGTGELFFGEGSRLTVL.

This clonotype was counted at least ten times. The chain employs TRBV14 and TRBJ2-3; either TRBD1 or TRBD2 may fit D (5 bases each). V was clipped by 2 bases and J by 9 bases, with 9 bases between them. The V gene's germline CDR1 is SGHDN and CDR2 FVKESK. This CDR3 comprises 12 residues. CDR3 sequence reads: CASSQPGRTQYF. CDR3 bases: TGTGCCAGCAGCCAACCGGGACGGACGCAGTATTTT.

This clonotype was counted at least ten times. The V and J genes are TRBV11-2 and TRBJ1-1; TRBD1 matches 7 bases. The ends lost 2 bases at V and 6 bases at J; junction bases unmatched: 12. Germline V lookup: CDR1 SGHAT, CDR2 FQNNGV. The CDR3 length is 16 residues. CDR3 nucleotide sequence: TGTGCCAGCAGCTTAAACCCCTTCCGGGACAGTCCTGAAGCTTTCTTT. Amino acid sequence: CASSLNPFRDSPEAFF.

The chain has TRBV24-1 and TRBJ2-5, with a tentative D call TRBD2 (5 bases). The CDR3 runs to 15 residues. Germline CDR1 reads KGHDR; CDR2 reads SFDVKD. V lost 4 bases and J 7 bases, leaving 18 bases between the germline ends. This chain's CDR3 is CATSDRGPRKGTQYF. The CDR3, as DNA: TGTGCCACCAGTGACCGCGGGCCAAGAAAGGGGACCCAGTACTTC.

This rearrangement joins TRBV7-2 to TRBJ2-3; D possibly corresponds to TRBD1 (6 bases). The germline CDR1 and CDR2 sequences are SGHTA and FQGNSA. The CDR3 spans 15 residues. V dropped 3 bases and J dropped 2 bases, with 12 bases sitting between them. The CDR3 DNA is TGTGCCAGCAGCTTGGGGGCTTTTTACACAGATACGCAGTATTTT. This encodes CASSLGAFYTDTQYF.

Many counts were recorded for this clonotype. The J gene is TRBJ2-1, the V gene TRBV7-2; D is tentatively TRBD1 or TRBD2 (5 bases each). CDR3 length equals 13 residues. V was trimmed by 10 bases and J by 7 bases, leaving 17 bases between them. Germline CDR1 reads SGHTA; CDR2 reads FQGNSA. The CDR3 loop is CATQGPAKNEQFF. The DNA for the CDR3 is TGTGCCACCCAGGGACCCGCCAAGAATGAGCAGTTCTTC.

The V and J genes are TRBV6-6 and TRBJ2-7; a possible D gene is TRBD1 (5 bases). The V end lost 2 bases, the J end lost 3 bases, and 11 bases lay between the germline ends. Germline V gene lookup returns CDR1 MNHNY and CDR2 SVGAGI (reference sequence). The CDR3 loop spans 14 amino acids. CDR3 amino acids: CASSYRQGHYEQYF. The DNA of the CDR3 is TGTGCCAGCAGTTACCGCCAGGGTCACTACGAGCAGTACTTC.

A few counts support this clonotype. CDR3 bases: TGCGCCAGCAGCCGTACTAGCGGGGCTTCCAATGAGCAGTTCTTC. This gives the protein CASSRTSGASNEQFF. The chain uses TRBV5-1 and TRBJ2-1; TRBD2 agrees at 10 bases. The CDR3 sequence is 15 residues long. The ends lost 4 bases at V and 6 bases at J; junction bases unmatched: 7. Germline CDR1 is SGHRS and CDR2 is YFSETQ.

This clonotype was counted only a few times. The CDR3 sequence is CATSTGGQTQYF. The CDR3 DNA follows: TGTGCCACCAGCACGGGCGGGCAGACCCAGTACTTC. The V gene is TRBV15, the J gene TRBJ2-5, with D maybe TRBD2 (5 bases). This CDR3 is 12 amino acids long. Trimming shortened V by 4 bases and J by 6 bases, and 9 bases separated the two germline ends. The germline V gene encodes CDR1 LNHNV and CDR2 YYDKDF (reference sequence).

This clonotype showed up just once. This chain uses TRBV29-1 with TRBJ2-5; 7 bases map to TRBD1. Germline CDR1 is SQVTM and CDR2 is ANQGSEA. V shed 5 bases, J shed 5 bases, and the junction held 11 bases outside the gene matches. This CDR3 spans 14 amino acids. CDR3 nucleotides: TGCAGCGTTCAGAAGACAGGGACGGGGGAGACCCAGTACTTC. Residues: CSVQKTGTGETQYF. Looking up the rest from reference TRBV29-1 and TRBJ2-5 gives the full variable domain: SAVISQKPSRDICQRGTSLTIQCQVDSQVTMMFWYRQQPGQSLTLIATANQGSEATYESGFVIDKFPISRPNLTFSTLTVSNMSPEDSSIYLCSVQKTGTGETQYFGPGTRLLVL.

This clonotype was seen repeatedly, ten times or more. The chain recombines TRBV18 with TRBJ2-3; no firm D call. The CDR3 runs 12 residues. Germline V CDR1 and CDR2: KGHSH, LQKENI. The V end was cut by 6 bases, the J end by 0 bases, with 4 bases between. The CDR3 sequence: CASSDSTDTQYF. The DNA for the CDR3 is TGTGCCAGCTCCGACAGCACAGATACGCAGTATTTT.

In this sample, this clonotype turned up many times. This chain's CDR3 is CASSSSADPQNSYNEQFF. The CDR3, as DNA: TGTGCCAGCTCAAGCTCGGCGGACCCTCAAAACTCCTACAATGAGCAGTTCTTC. The chain links TRBV11-3 to TRBJ2-1; D unclear. This CDR3 has 18 residues. V lost 8 bases and J lost 0, with 23 bases in between. Germline assignment: CDR1 SGHNT and CDR2 YENEEA.

This clonotype occurred a few times. This chain joins TRBV10-3 and TRBJ2-7; tentatively, D is TRBD1 or TRBD2 (5 bases each). CDR1 and CDR2 from the germline V gene are ENHRY and SYGVKD. The CDR3 is 13 residues long. Trimming shortened V by 10 bases and J by 1 base, and 14 bases separated the two germline ends. This chain's CDR3 is CATTGTQSYEQYF. The DNA of the CDR3 is TGTGCCACGACCGGGACCCAATCCTACGAGCAGTACTTC.

This clonotype showed up many times. The chain combines TRBV2 with TRBJ2-1, with TRBD1 as a possible D gene (6 bases). Looked up from germline, CDR1 is SNHLY and CDR2 is FYNNEI. V lost 4 bases, J lost 2 bases, and 18 bases lay in between. The CDR3 runs 17 residues. CDR3 in amino acids: CASSGWDTPGPYNEQFF. The CDR3 nucleotides are TGTGCCAGCAGTGGTTGGGACACCCCGGGCCCCTACAATGAGCAGTTCTTC.

This chain links TRBV6-1 with TRBJ1-5; D unclear. The germline V gene encodes CDR1 MNHNS and CDR2 SASEGT. The V end lost 2 bases, the J end lost 1 base, and 12 bases lay between the germline ends. The CDR3 is 16 amino acids. The CDR3 DNA follows: TGTGCCAGCAGTGAATTGTTGGGCGGCAGCAATCAGCCCCAGCATTTT. It codes for CASSELLGGSNQPQHF.

This clonotype was detected only a few times. The chain carries TRBV19 and TRBJ1-5; the D gene is possibly TRBD1 (6 bases). This CDR3 contains 14 residues. Germline loops: CDR1 LNHDA, CDR2 SQIVND (reference sequence). Trimming stripped 9 bases from V and 2 bases from J, with 14 bases between. The CDR3 region is CASTQGQGNQPQHF. In DNA form, the CDR3 reads TGTGCCAGCACCCAGGGGCAGGGCAATCAGCCCCAGCATTTT.

Details on this clonotype: The conserved closing phenylalanine or tryptophan is absent in this CDR3, likely reflecting a read error. The V call is TRBV7-2, the J call TRBJ1-1, with D unclear. The CDR3 runs 14 residues. Trimming took 1 base from V and 0 from J, leaving 6 bases between them. The germline CDR1 and CDR2 sequences are SGHTA and FQGNSA. In DNA form, the CDR3 reads TGTGCCAGCAGCTTAGGCGGCATGAACACTGAAGCTTTCTGT. Its translation is CASSLGGMNTEAFC.

A remark on this clonotype: Lacking the conserved final phenylalanine or tryptophan, this CDR3 likely reflects a read error. The chain is built from TRBV20-1 and TRBJ2-1; TRBD2 aligns across 9 bases. Trimming removed 3 bases from V and 0 bases from J; junction bases left unmatched: 6. The CDR3 contains 16 residues. Germline V gene sequence: CDR1 DFQATT, CDR2 SNEGSKA (reference sequence). The CDR3 DNA is TGCAGTGCTAGCGGACTAGCGAGTGACTCCTACAATGAGCAGTTCCTC. It specifies CSASGLASDSYNEQFL.

This clonotype was counted only a few times. The rearrangement joins TRBV6-1 to TRBJ2-3; TRBD1 or TRBD2 may be the D gene (5 bases each). Germline V gives CDR1 MNHNS, CDR2 SASEGT. V dropped 4 bases and J dropped 3 bases, with 14 bases sitting between them. The CDR3 consists of 15 residues. CDR3 region: CASSVQGRDTDTQYF. CDR3 coding DNA: TGTGCCAGCAGTGTTCAGGGCCGGGATACAGATACGCAGTATTTT.

This clonotype turned up a few times. A much larger clone differs from this one at a single base, so this may be a read error. The chain is built from TRBV7-9 and TRBJ2-3; D unclear. From germline, CDR1 is SEHNR and CDR2 FQNEAQ (reference sequence). The CDR3 runs to 11 residues. V was trimmed by 3 bases and J by 4 bases, leaving 2 bases between them. The CDR3 region is CASSFPDTQYF. For the CDR3, the DNA is TGTGCCAGCAGCTTCCCAGATACGCAGTATTTT. The full variable domain, its missing parts supplied by reference TRBV7-9 and TRBJ2-3, is DTGVSQNPRHKITKRGQNVTFRCDPISEHNRLYWYRQTLGQGPEFLTYFQNEAQLEKSRLLSDRFSAERPKGSFSTLEIQRTEQGDSAMYLCASSFPDTQYFGPGTRLTVL.

This clonotype has a count of ten or more. This rearrangement joins TRBV19 to TRBJ1-4; no clear D gene. The germline CDR1 and CDR2 sequences are LNHDA and SQIVND (reference sequence). With 6 bases removed from V and 1 base from J, the gap between germline ends came to 12 bases. CDR3 length equals 15 residues. The CDR3 protein is CASSMWLRTNEKLFF. CDR3 in DNA: TGTGCCAGTAGCATGTGGCTAAGAACTAATGAAAAACTGTTTTTT.

This clonotype came up many times. This chain uses TRBV6-2 or TRBV6-3 with TRBJ1-5, with TRBD1 as a possible D gene (6 bases). The germline V and J ends were trimmed by 8 bases and 9 bases, with 20 bases remaining between them. Germline V gene sequence: CDR1 MNHEY, CDR2 SVGEGT. The CDR3 consists of 14 residues. The CDR3 DNA follows: TGTGCCAGCGGAGGACAGAGCGTAACATTGCCCCAGCATTTT. It yields the protein CASGGQSVTLPQHF.